A selection of T cell receptor beta chains follows, all from one sample in a study of radiation and T cells in renal cell carcinoma. Assay: immunoSEQ multiplex PCR; the TCRdb copy retains only in-frame clones and omits some. The sample carries more than 140,000 clones, roughly 83% recorded once. Source: blood, taken from a patient whose treatment included radiotherapy and nephrectomy. The receptors stem from a woman aged 50 to 65 with renal cell carcinoma. CDR3s include the opening cysteine and the closing phenylalanine or tryptophan. Each record gives: CDR3 protein, CDR3 DNA, J gene, clone size, D gene, V gene. The D gene is left open where the match is weak. Expanded clones get a size class; other rows say once, few or many, or leave the size out.

CASSTGGLNEQFF TGTGCCAGCAGCACAGGGGGTCTCAATGAGCAGTTCTTC TRBJ2-1 - TRBD1 TRBV25-1
CASSLDIANTEAFF TGCGCCAGCAGCTTGGACATTGCCAACACTGAAGCTTTCTTT TRBJ1-1 - - TRBV5-1
CASTKTGVNYGYTF TGTGCCAGCACGAAGACAGGGGTTAACTATGGCTACACCTTC TRBJ1-2 - TRBD1 TRBV27
CASSPLTGELFF TGTGCCAGCAGCCCCCTTACCGGGGAGCTGTTTTTT TRBJ2-2 once - TRBV11-3
CASSARGTEAFF TGTGCCAGCAGCGCCAGGGGTACTGAAGCTTTCTTT TRBJ1-1 - - TRBV9
CASSSRVLGSPLHF TGTGCCAGCAGCTCCAGGGTCTTAGGTTCACCCCTCCACTTT TRBJ1-6 - - TRBV7-2
CSVVAGGESDTQYF TGCAGCGTCGTAGCGGGAGGGGAATCAGATACGCAGTATTTT TRBJ2-3 - TRBD2 TRBV29-1
CASSQDPGQGVGAFF TGCGCCAGCAGCCAAGATCCGGGACAGGGGGTCGGAGCTTTCTTT TRBJ1-1 - TRBD1 TRBV4-3
CASSLSYEQYF TGTGCCAGCAGCCTCTCCTACGAGCAGTACTTC TRBJ2-7 - - TRBV2
CASSHRDRVLLANVLTF TGTGCCAGCAGCCACCGGGACAGGGTGCTGCTTGCCAACGTCCTGACTTTC TRBJ2-6 - - TRBV21-1
CASGPGTGPSSYEQYF TGTGCCAGCGGTCCTGGAACAGGGCCGTCCTCCTACGAGCAGTACTTC TRBJ2-7 - - TRBV28
CATSRELAGGTDTQYF TGTGCCACCAGCAGAGAACTAGCGGGGGGCACAGATACGCAGTATTTT TRBJ2-3 - TRBD2 TRBV15
CASSTPLTSSYEQYF TGTGCCAGCAGCACTCCCCTCACGAGCTCCTACGAGCAGTACTTC TRBJ2-7 - - TRBV5-4
CASRPDRGGAPLHF TGTGCCAGTAGACCGGACAGGGGTGGTGCACCCCTCCACTTT TRBJ1-6 - TRBD1 TRBV19
CASSYVQDTDTQYF TGTGCCAGCAGTTACGTCCAAGACACAGATACGCAGTATTTT TRBJ2-3 - - TRBV6-5
CASSEGQGYQPQHF TGTGCCAGCAGTGAGGGACAGGGCTACCAGCCCCAGCATTTT TRBJ1-5 - TRBD1 TRBV6-1
CASSLKSSGNTGYEQYF TGTGCCAGCAGTTTAAAATCTAGCGGCAACACGGGGTACGAGCAGTACTTC TRBJ2-7 - TRBD2 TRBV27
CASTSGTSGLYEQYF TGTGCCAGTACCTCCGGGACTAGCGGCCTCTACGAGCAGTACTTC TRBJ2-7 - TRBD2 TRBV19
CASSSSENTEAFF TGTGCCAGCTCCTCCTCAGAGAACACTGAAGCTTTCTTT TRBJ1-1 once - TRBV28
CASRGLRDRGREQYF TGTGCCAGCAGAGGCCTACGGGACAGGGGGCGCGAGCAGTACTTC TRBJ2-7 - TRBD1 TRBV6-5
CASSFQGSFQPQHF TGTGCCAGCAGTTTTCAGGGGTCCTTCCAGCCCCAGCATTTT TRBJ1-5 - - TRBV27
CASSLAPGLVSYEQYF TGTGCCAGCAGCTTAGCTCCGGGACTGGTCTCCTACGAGCAGTACTTC TRBJ2-7 - - TRBV7-9
CASSPLVIPTYGYTF TGTGCCAGCAGCCCCCTCGTAATACCGACCTATGGCTACACCTTC TRBJ1-2 - - TRBV5-5
CASSYSEGEAYGYTF TGTGCCAGCAGTTACTCGGAAGGGGAGGCTTATGGCTACACCTTC TRBJ1-2 - - TRBV6-6
CASSWTVINGYTF TGTGCCAGCAGCTGGACAGTGATTAATGGCTACACCTTC TRBJ1-2 - - TRBV7-8
CASLDSLNTEAFF TGTGCCAGCCTGGACAGCTTGAACACTGAAGCTTTCTTT TRBJ1-1 once - TRBV6-5
CASSRATGRYEQYF TGTGCCAGCAGCCGGGCCACAGGGCGGTACGAGCAGTACTTC TRBJ2-7 - - TRBV7-9
CASSLPGVGGYTF TGTGCCAGCAGCTTACCAGGGGTTGGCGGCTACACCTTC TRBJ1-2 - - TRBV7-2
CSGRGLMNTEAFF TGCAGCGGTAGGGGGCTCATGAACACTGAAGCTTTCTTT TRBJ1-1 - TRBD1 TRBV29-1
CASSPRDRDQPQHF TGTGCCAGCAGCCCCCGGGACAGGGATCAGCCCCAGCATTTT TRBJ1-5 - TRBD1 TRBV6-5
CASSPVGGNEKLFF TGTGCCAGCAGCCCGGTGGGGGGTAATGAAAAACTGTTTTTT TRBJ1-4 - - TRBV5-5
CASSAQGGGGQPQHF TGTGCCAGCAGTGCACAGGGTGGTGGGGGCCAGCCCCAGCATTTT TRBJ1-5 - - TRBV6-6
CAWRLGTNQETQYF TGTGCCTGGCGACTGGGGACAAACCAAGAGACCCAGTACTTC TRBJ2-5 - - TRBV30
CASSIGLAGGQGGEQFF TGTGCCAGCAGCATAGGACTAGCGGGAGGCCAGGGAGGTGAGCAGTTCTTC TRBJ2-1 - TRBD2 TRBV7-2
CASSFPGGSYGYTF TGTGCCAGCAGCTTCCCAGGGGGTAGCTATGGCTACACCTTC TRBJ1-2 once TRBD1 TRBV5-4
CASSWGTGGEKLFF TGCGCCAGCAGCTGGGGGACAGGGGGTGAAAAACTGTTTTTT TRBJ1-4 - TRBD1 TRBV5-1
CASSEGGEQGSPLHF TGTGCCAGCAGTGAAGGCGGGGAACAGGGCTCACCCCTCCACTTT TRBJ1-6 few - TRBV2
CASSPLAGETNTGELFF TGCGCCAGCAGCCCCTTGGCGGGAGAGACGAACACCGGGGAGCTGTTTTTT TRBJ2-2 - TRBD2 TRBV5-1
CASSVNSRHYEQYF TGTGCCAGCAGTGTAAACAGCCGCCACTACGAGCAGTACTTC TRBJ2-7 - - TRBV2
CASSPGGSQQPQHF TGTGCCAGCAGCCCCGGCGGGTCCCAACAGCCCCAGCATTTT TRBJ1-5 - - TRBV7-2